The T cell receptor (beta chain) described here comes from a study of radiotherapy plus CTLA-4 blockade in lung cancer. Regarding the study as a whole: Expansion in blood of tumor-derived TCR clones was seen after radiotherapy plus ipilimumab.

V lost 0 bases, J lost 4 bases, and 2 bases stayed unmatched. CDR3 length: 15 residues. Germline V gene lookup returns CDR1 SGDLS and CDR2 YYNGEE. Sequenced by immunoSEQ multiplex PCR; TCRdb stores in-frame clones only, minus some. The sample lists 65,000 to 90,000 clones; roughly 87% were seen once. Chemo-refractory metastatic non-small-cell lung cancer patients were treated with focal radiation plus CTLA-4 blockade with ipilimumab. Remarks on this clone: Its antigen is unknown.

This specimen consisted of peripheral blood, obtained from a patient treated with radiotherapy plus ipilimumab. The sequence came from a human donor with non-small cell lung cancer that progressed on radiotherapy plus ipilimumab. The chain recombines TRBV9 with TRBJ2-1, with TRBD2 matching over 9 bases. The CDR3 nucleotides are TGTGCCAGCAGCGTAGGACTAGCGGTATACAATGAGCAGTTCTTC. It is translated as CASSVGLAVYNEQFF.